This T cell receptor beta chain was captured in a study of beta chain features in type 1 diabetes. Unmatched junction bases numbered 13, after V lost 5 bases and J lost 3 bases. CDR1 is GTSNPN, CDR2 SVGIG, per germline (reference sequence). The CDR3 is made up of 16 amino acids. On this clone itself: Its target is unknown.

Isolated RNA was reverse transcribed in full, so expressed TCRB transcripts were sequenced. The assay was immunoSEQ multiplex PCR, and TCRdb's table has in-frame clones only and misses some. This table holds about 180,000 clones, about 13% found once. The study, taken as a whole, reports: In cDNA sequencing, cells with high TCR expression could be over-represented. Among patients with Type 1 diabetes, TCRB CDR3s were moderately but significantly shorter in every one of the four CD4+ subsets. In comparison with healthy donors, patients had naive, central memory and Treg TCRB repertoires that appeared more similar.

This sequence was found in a woman under 30 in good health. The chain links TRBV30 to TRBJ1-5; TRBD1 agrees at 7 bases. Sequences were obtained from central memory CD4+ T cells from blood. DNA for the CDR3: TGTGCCTGGGGATACAGGGGCGGAGCGGACAATCAGCCCCAGCATTTT. It specifies CAWGYRGGADNQPQHF.